This T cell receptor beta chain was captured by sequencing in a study of tissue T cells after allogeneic stem cell transplantation. On this clone itself: Its cognate antigen is unknown.

Findings of the study overall: TCR repertoires tracked anatomic similarity, regardless of disease or transplant status. Motif-based clustering found tissue-specific repertoire signatures shared across patients, though few clones were shared.

This CDR3 spans 15 amino acids. This table comes from immunoSEQ multiplex PCR, and its TCRdb copy is limited to in-frame clones, with some not included. The data show 25,000 to 30,000 clones, roughly nine tenths seen once. The chain joins TRBV21-1 to TRBJ1-1. TRBV21-1 is an annotated pseudogene. The source material was blood, sampled before transplantation. The TCR sequence derives from a male donor older than 55 who later had graft-versus-host disease after an allogeneic stem cell transplant. The DNA for the CDR3 is TGTGCCAGCAGCAAAGAGATCGTCCCTCGCACTGAAGCTTTCTTT. This translates into CASSKEIVPRTEAFF.